The clone carrying this T cell receptor beta chain was counted between two and nine times. Its antigen is not identified. Time point in this sample: pre-sensitization, week 0. Sample treatment: therapeutic diphenylcyclopropenone sensitization with weekly scalp DPC. In TCRdb, the RACE reads were re-called with MiXCR into one record per CDR3 protein. The table shows tens of thousands of distinct CDR3 sequences, with 8% to 10% occurring only once. V dropped 1 base and J dropped 6; count of bases not matched to a gene: 3. The CDR3 has 14 amino acids. Germline V gene lookup returns CDR1 LNHDA and CDR2 SQIVND (reference sequence). This record comes from a study of human T cells and chemical hapten exposure. Study-level background: Sensitizing treatment utilized 2% DPC over a roughly 2 cm by roughly 2 cm portion of upper inner arm skin.

Points from the study as a whole: The formation of large CDR3 similarity clusters by expanded TCRs significantly exceeded that of controls.

The input for sequencing was whole blood, taken in connection with sensitization to the hapten diphenylcyclopropenone (DPC). V and J are TRBV19 and TRBJ1-1; 9 nucleotides align to TRBD1. The source is a woman aged 40 to 50 with alopecia areata. Some clones in this sample may be carry-over from other donors' samples. Written as DNA, the CDR3 is TGTGCCAGTAGTATAGGGGACAGGGTGCCTGAAGCTTTCTTT. It encodes CASSIGDRVPEAFF.